These 17 T cell receptor beta chains originate from one sample sequenced in a study of identical twins. TCRdb re-derived calls from the 5' RACE reads in MiXCR, one entry per CDR3 protein. The sample carries about 150,000 distinct CDR3 sequences, approximately 4% recorded once. The sample was memory T cells sorted from blood. The receptors were gathered from a young man in good health.

The table lists this clonotype with many counts. The DNA of the CDR3 is TGTGCCAGCAGCCAGAGGGAAGGGTACTCCTACAATGAGCAGTTCTTC. Amino acid sequence: CASSQREGYSYNEQFF. The chain uses TRBV11-3 and TRBJ2-1; weak D call: TRBD2 (5 bases). The CDR3 is made up of 16 amino acids. Germline lookup yields CDR1 SGHNT and CDR2 YENEEA. Trimming removed 5 bases at V and 0 bases at J, with 14 bases between.

This clonotype occurred many times. V is TRBV6-1 and J is TRBJ2-1; D may be TRBD1 (5 bases). The ends were cut back, 6 bases at V and 5 bases at J, with 14 bases in the middle. CDR3 length: 14 amino acids. The germline V gene has CDR1 MNHNS and CDR2 SASEGT. This chain's CDR3 is CASRIWARDNEQFF. DNA of the CDR3: TGTGCCAGCAGGATTTGGGCCAGGGACAATGAGCAGTTCTTC.

This clonotype was found many times. The gene calls are TRBV20-1 and TRBJ1-2; D is unresolved. Germline V gives CDR1 DFQATT, CDR2 SNEGSKA (reference sequence). V shed 6 bases and J shed 4 bases, with 15 bases lying between them. The length of the CDR3 is 13 residues. The CDR3 DNA reads TGCAGTGCCAAAGTCGAGAGGGTCTATGGCTACACCTTC. Translating it yields CSAKVERVYGYTF.

There are many counts of this clonotype. The genes are TRBV5-1 and TRBJ1-6; D is undetermined. This CDR3 spans 15 amino acids. The V end was cut by 3 bases, the J end by 5 bases, with 12 bases between. CDR1 and CDR2 from the germline V gene are SGHRS and YFSETQ. CDR3 loop: CASSSTGMNNSPLHF. CDR3 in DNA: TGCGCCAGCAGCTCGACCGGGATGAATAATTCACCCCTCCACTTT.

This clonotype was recorded a few times. This rearrangement joins TRBV18 to TRBJ2-1; 9 nucleotides line up with TRBD2. The CDR3 sequence is 15 residues long. V gave up 4 bases and J gave up 4 bases; unmatched junction bases: 5. Germline CDR1 is KGHSH and CDR2 is LQKENI. CDR3 sequence reads: CASSLPGLAYNEQFF. In DNA, the CDR3 is TGTGCCAGCTCACTACCGGGACTAGCATACAATGAGCAGTTCTTC.

This clonotype was observed many times. The genes are TRBV27 and TRBJ1-2; D may be TRBD1 (5 bases). The CDR3 has 16 amino acids. Germline CDR1 MNHEY, CDR2 SMNVEV (reference sequence). V lost 3 bases and J 4 bases, leaving 18 bases between the germline ends. CDR3 in amino acids: CASSLQMGGTVYGYTF. Here the CDR3 DNA reads TGTGCCAGCAGTTTGCAGATGGGTGGGACTGTCTATGGCTACACCTTC.

This clonotype was counted at least ten times. The rearrangement uses TRBV7-8 and TRBJ1-2; D is uncertain. V was trimmed by 4 bases and J by 2 bases, leaving 14 bases between them. CDR3 length equals 15 residues. In germline, CDR1 is SGHVS, CDR2 FQNEAQ. CDR3 region: CASSYDKNLNYGYTF. In DNA form, the CDR3 reads TGTGCCAGCAGCTACGACAAGAACCTCAACTATGGCTACACCTTC.

This clonotype was counted at least ten times. The gene calls are TRBV2 and TRBJ2-1; 9 positions match TRBD2. Trimming removed 2 bases from V and 7 bases from J; junction bases left unmatched: 6. CDR1 and CDR2 from the germline V gene are SNHLY and FYNNEI. The CDR3 totals 15 residues. The CDR3 nucleotides read TGTGCCAGCAGTGAACTTAGCGGGAGAGGGAATGAGCAGTTCTTC. Amino acids: CASSELSGRGNEQFF.

This clonotype appeared many times. The rearrangement joins TRBV7-7 to TRBJ2-3, with D tentatively TRBD1 (5 bases). Germline V gives CDR1 SSHAT, CDR2 FNYEAQ (reference sequence). The CDR3 has 13 amino acids. V shed 1 base and J shed 6 bases, with 8 bases lying between them. The CDR3 nucleotides are TGTGCCAGCAGCTTAGATCGACAGGATACGCAGTATTTT. Its translation is CASSLDRQDTQYF.

Ten or more counts support this clonotype. The V and J genes are TRBV28 and TRBJ1-2, with D possibly matching TRBD1 (6 bases). The germline V and J ends were trimmed by 8 bases and 2 bases, with 15 bases remaining between them. CDR1 and CDR2 (germline): MDHEN, SYDVKM. This CDR3 contains 14 residues. The CDR3 protein is CASLRWDTNYGYTF. In DNA, the CDR3 is TGTGCCAGCCTTCGATGGGACACAAACTATGGCTACACCTTC.

This clonotype appeared many times. The CDR3: CASRQGYGYTF. For the CDR3, the DNA is TGCGCCAGCAGACAGGGTTATGGCTACACCTTC. V is TRBV4-1 and J is TRBJ1-2; tentative D call: TRBD1 (6 bases). V shed 6 bases and J shed 5 bases, with 7 bases lying between them. The CDR3 is made up of 11 amino acids. CDR1 and CDR2 (germline): MGHRA, YSYEKL.

This clonotype was seen ten or more times. The chain links TRBV30 to TRBJ1-2; TRBD1 might be the D (5 bases). Germline V gene lookup returns CDR1 GTSNPN and CDR2 SVGIG (reference sequence). V was pared by 6 bases and J by 0 bases, with 11 bases between. CDR3 length equals 13 residues. The CDR3 DNA reads as TGTGCCTGCCAACCGACAGCTAACTATGGCTACACCTTC. It specifies CACQPTANYGYTF.

This clonotype was observed at least ten times. The gene calls are TRBV5-1 and TRBJ1-4; TRBD1 might be the D (5 bases). CDR1 and CDR2 (germline): SGHRS, YFSETQ. V lost 2 bases and J lost 5, with 16 bases in between. The CDR3 is made up of 16 amino acids. The CDR3 is CASSFLVAGPNEKLFF. In DNA, the CDR3 is TGCGCCAGCAGCTTTCTCGTCGCAGGGCCAAATGAAAAACTGTTTTTT.

This clonotype was counted between two and nine times. The chain joins TRBV7-3 to TRBJ2-1; D might be TRBD2 (5 bases). CDR3 length: 13 amino acids. Germline CDR1 reads SGHTA; CDR2 reads FQGTGA. Trimming pared 1 base from V and 8 bases from J, leaving 9 bases between. In DNA, the CDR3 is TGTGCCAGCAGCTTAAGTAGCGACTATGAGCAGTTCTTC. Amino acids: CASSLSSDYEQFF.

This clonotype has just a few counts. The chain is built from TRBV29-1 and TRBJ1-1, with a tentative D call TRBD1 (6 bases). The CDR3 consists of 15 residues. Germline loops: CDR1 SQVTM, CDR2 ANQGSEA. Deletions cut 1 base from V and 10 bases from J, with 22 bases between. The CDR3 reads CSVEVQGSSRGGAFF. CDR3 DNA sequence: TGCAGCGTTGAAGTTCAAGGGTCCTCTCGAGGGGGAGCTTTCTTT.

The chain joins TRBV3-1 to TRBJ2-1, with TRBD2 matching 8 bases. The trim removed 8 bases at V and 1 base at J, leaving 7 bases unmatched. The CDR3 contains 15 residues. In germline, CDR1 is LGHDT, CDR2 YNNKEL (reference sequence). DNA of the CDR3: TGTGCCAGCCGGGGGGGGACTAGGTCCTACAATGAGCAGTTCTTC. Its protein is CASRGGTRSYNEQFF.

This clonotype was seen at least ten times. The V call is TRBV20-1, the J call TRBJ2-3; D gene unclear. The V gene's germline CDR1 is DFQATT and CDR2 SNEGSKA (reference sequence). Deletions cut 3 bases from V and 2 bases from J, with 18 bases between. This CDR3 region has 16 residues. CDR3 sequence (DNA): TGCAGTGCTAGTCCGTTTGTAGTTGAGGCCACAGATACGCAGTATTTT. Amino acid sequence: CSASPFVVEATDTQYF.